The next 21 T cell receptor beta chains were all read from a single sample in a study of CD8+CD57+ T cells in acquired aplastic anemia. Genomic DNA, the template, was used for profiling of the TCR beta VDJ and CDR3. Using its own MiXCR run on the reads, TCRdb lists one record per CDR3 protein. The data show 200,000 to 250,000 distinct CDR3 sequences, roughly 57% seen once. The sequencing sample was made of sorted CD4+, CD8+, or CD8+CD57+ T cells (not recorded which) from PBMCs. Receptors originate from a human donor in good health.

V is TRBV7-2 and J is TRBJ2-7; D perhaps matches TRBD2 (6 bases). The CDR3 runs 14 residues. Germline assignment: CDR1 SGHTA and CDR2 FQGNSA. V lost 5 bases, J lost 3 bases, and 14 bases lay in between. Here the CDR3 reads CASSHLGLNYEQYF. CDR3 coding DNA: TGTGCCAGCAGCCACTTGGGACTGAACTACGAGCAGTACTTC.

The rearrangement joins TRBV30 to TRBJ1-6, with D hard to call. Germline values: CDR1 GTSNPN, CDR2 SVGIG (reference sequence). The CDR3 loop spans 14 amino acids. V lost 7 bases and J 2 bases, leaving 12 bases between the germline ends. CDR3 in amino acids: CAYPKGPYNSPLHF. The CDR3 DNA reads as TGTGCCTATCCTAAGGGTCCCTATAATTCACCCCTCCACTTT.

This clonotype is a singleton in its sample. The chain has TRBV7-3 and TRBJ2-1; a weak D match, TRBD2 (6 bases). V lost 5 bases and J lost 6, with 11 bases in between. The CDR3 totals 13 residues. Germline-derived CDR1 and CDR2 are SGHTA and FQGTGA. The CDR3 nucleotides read TGTGCCAGCAGCACGGGGGTTGGCAATGAGCAGTTCTTC. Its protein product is CASSTGVGNEQFF.

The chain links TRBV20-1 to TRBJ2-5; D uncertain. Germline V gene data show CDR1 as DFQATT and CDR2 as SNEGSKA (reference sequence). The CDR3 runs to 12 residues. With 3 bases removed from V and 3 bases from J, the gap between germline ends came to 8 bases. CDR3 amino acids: CSARVGEETQYF. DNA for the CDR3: TGCAGTGCTAGGGTGGGTGAAGAGACCCAGTACTTC.

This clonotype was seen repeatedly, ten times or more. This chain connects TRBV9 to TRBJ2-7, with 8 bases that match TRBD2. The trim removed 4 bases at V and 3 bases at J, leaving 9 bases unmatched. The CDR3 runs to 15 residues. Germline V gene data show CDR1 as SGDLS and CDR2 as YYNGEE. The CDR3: CASSPSGGRDYEQYF. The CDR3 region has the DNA TGTGCCAGCAGCCCGAGCGGGGGCAGGGACTACGAGCAGTACTTC.

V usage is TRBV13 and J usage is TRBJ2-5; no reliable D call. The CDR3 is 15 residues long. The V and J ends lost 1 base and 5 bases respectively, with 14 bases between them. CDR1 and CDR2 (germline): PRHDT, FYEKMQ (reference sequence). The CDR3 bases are TGTGCCAGCAGCTTAGCCGGAAGCGAATGGGAGACCCAGTACTTC. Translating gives CASSLAGSEWETQYF.

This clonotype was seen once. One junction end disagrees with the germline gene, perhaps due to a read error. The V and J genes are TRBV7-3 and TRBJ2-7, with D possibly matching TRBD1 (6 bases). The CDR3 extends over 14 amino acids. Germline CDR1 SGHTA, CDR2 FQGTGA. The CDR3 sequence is CASSRITAGEEQYF. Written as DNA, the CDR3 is TGCGCCAGCAGCCGTATAACCGCAGGGGAAGAGCAGTACTTC.

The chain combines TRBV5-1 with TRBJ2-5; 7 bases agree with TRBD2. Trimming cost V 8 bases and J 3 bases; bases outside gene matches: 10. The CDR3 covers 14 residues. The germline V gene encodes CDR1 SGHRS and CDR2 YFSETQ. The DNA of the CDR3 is TGCGCCAGTGGGTTGGGGCTAGCGGAAGAGACCCAGTACTTC. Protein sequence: CASGLGLAEETQYF.

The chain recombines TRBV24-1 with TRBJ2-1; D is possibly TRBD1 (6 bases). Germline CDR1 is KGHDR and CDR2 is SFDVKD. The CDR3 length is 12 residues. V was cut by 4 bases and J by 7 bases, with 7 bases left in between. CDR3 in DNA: TGTGCCACCAGTGAAAGGGGGAATGAGCAGTTCTTC. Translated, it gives CATSERGNEQFF.

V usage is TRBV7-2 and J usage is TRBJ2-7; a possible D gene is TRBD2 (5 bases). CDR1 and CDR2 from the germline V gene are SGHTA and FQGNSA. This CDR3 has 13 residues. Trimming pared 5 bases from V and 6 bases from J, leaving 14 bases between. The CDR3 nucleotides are TGTGCCAGCAGCCCGGCGGGTGTCTCCGAGCAGTACTTC. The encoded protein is CASSPAGVSEQYF.

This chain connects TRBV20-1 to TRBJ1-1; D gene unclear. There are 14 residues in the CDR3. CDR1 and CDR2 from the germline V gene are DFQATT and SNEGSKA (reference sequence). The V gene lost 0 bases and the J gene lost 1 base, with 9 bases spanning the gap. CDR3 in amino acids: CSARDFRTNTEAFF. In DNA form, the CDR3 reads TGCAGTGCTAGAGATTTCAGAACGAACACTGAAGCTTTCTTT.

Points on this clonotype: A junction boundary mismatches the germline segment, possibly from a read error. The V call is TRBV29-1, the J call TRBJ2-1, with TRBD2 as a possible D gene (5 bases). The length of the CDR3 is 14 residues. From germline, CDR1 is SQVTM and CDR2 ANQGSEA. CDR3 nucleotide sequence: TGCAGCGTTGAAGATTGGTCCGACTACAGTGAGCAGTTCTTC. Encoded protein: CSVEDWSDYSEQFF.

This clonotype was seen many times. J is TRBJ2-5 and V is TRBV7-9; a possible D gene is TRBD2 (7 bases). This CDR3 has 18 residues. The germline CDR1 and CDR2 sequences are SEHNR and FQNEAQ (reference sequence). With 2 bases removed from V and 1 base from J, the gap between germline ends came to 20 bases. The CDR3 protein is CASSLNSGGPPGQETQYF. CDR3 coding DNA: TGTGCCAGCAGCTTAAATTCGGGGGGCCCGCCAGGCCAAGAGACCCAGTACTTC. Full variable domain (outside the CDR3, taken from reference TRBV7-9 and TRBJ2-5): DTGVSQNPRHKITKRGQNVTFRCDPISEHNRLYWYRQTLGQGPEFLTYFQNEAQLEKSRLLSDRFSAERPKGSFSTLEIQRTEQGDSAMYLCASSLNSGGPPGQETQYFGPGTRLLVL.

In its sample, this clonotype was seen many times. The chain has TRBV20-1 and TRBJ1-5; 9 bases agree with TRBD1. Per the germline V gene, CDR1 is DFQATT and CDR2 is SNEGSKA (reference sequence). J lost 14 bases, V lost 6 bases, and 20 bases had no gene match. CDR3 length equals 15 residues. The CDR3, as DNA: TGCAGTGCCCCTGGGGGGGGGGGACAGGGTAATCCCGAGCATTTT. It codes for CSAPGGGGQGNPEHF.

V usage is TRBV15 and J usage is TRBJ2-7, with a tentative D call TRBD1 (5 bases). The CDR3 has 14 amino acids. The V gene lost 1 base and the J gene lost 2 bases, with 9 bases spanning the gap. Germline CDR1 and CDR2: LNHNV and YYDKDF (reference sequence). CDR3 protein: CATSRGQNAYEQYF. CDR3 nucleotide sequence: TGTGCCACCAGCAGAGGACAGAATGCCTACGAGCAGTACTTC.

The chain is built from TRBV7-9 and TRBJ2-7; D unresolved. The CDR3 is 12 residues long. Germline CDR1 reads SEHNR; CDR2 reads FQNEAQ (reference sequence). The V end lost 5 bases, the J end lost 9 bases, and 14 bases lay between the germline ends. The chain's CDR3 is CASSPIELGQYF. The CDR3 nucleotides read TGTGCCAGCAGCCCCATAGAGCTAGGGCAGTACTTC.

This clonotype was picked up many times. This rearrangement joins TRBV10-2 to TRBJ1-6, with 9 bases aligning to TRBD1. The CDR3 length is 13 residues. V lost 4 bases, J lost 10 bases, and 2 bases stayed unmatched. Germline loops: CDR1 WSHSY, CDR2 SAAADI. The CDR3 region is CASSGTGDSPLHF. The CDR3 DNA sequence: TGCGCCAGCAGTGGGACAGGGGACTCACCCCTCCACTTT.

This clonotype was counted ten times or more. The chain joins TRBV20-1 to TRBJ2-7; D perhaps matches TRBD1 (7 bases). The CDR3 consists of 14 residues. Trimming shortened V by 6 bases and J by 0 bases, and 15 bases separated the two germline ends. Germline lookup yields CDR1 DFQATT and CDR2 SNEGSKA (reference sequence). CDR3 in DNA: TGCAGTGCCGGGCGGGACAGTTACTCCTACGAGCAGTACTTC. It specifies CSAGRDSYSYEQYF.

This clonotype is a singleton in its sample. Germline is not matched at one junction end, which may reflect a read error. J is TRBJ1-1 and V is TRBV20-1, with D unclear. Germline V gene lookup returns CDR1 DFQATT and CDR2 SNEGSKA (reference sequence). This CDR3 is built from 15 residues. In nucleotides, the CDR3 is TGCAGTGCTAGAGATCGGGGAGGCTTGAACGCTGAAGCTTTCTTT. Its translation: CSARDRGGLNAEAFF.

The CDR3 coding sequence is TGCGCCAGCAGCGGGACTAGGTATACCGGGGAGCTGTTTTTT. This gives the protein CASSGTRYTGELFF. The chain combines TRBV5-1 with TRBJ2-2, with 8 bases aligning to TRBD2. The J segment lost 5 bases and the V segment lost 4 bases, leaving 4 bases of the junction unmatched. The CDR3 length is 14 residues. CDR1 is SGHRS, CDR2 YFSETQ, per germline.

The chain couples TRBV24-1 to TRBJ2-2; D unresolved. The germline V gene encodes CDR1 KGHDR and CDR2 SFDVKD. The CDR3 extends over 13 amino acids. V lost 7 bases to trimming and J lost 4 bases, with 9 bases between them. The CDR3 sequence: CATRAARTGELFF. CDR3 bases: TGTGCCACCAGGGCGGCCCGCACCGGGGAGCTGTTTTTT.